The rows below give T cell receptor beta chains drawn from one sample of a study of Graves' ophthalmopathy and Graves' hyperthyroidism. MiXCR, run by TCRdb on the multiplex PCR reads, gives a single entry per CDR3 protein. The table shows approximately 700,000 distinct CDR3 sequences, with roughly 40% occurring only once. Source material: peripheral blood. Receptor source: an adult man with Graves' ophthalmopathy. Both conserved end residues are trimmed from each CDR3. The order of the fields is V gene, clone size, CDR3 protein. The size field is filled for only some rows; it gives once, few, many or a size class.

TRBV7-3 NA ASSYSLAGGGETQY
TRBV27 NA ASSLISSYEQY
TRBV20-1 NA SAGTSGFDEQY
TRBV20-1 NA SAREGARGDRQPQH
TRBV7-9 NA ASSLELALAGELF
TRBV20-1 NA SATRRGDQETQY
TRBV25-1 NA ASNSGQGTPGANVLT
TRBV2 NA ASSASSSRSGNTIY
TRBV2 many ASTPGRNYGYT
TRBV7-3 many ASSLTGDDTEAF
TRBV7-9 NA ASSPQTGNQETQY
TRBV29-1 NA SVASGMGGQPQY
TRBV15 many ATSRERGGGFYEQY
TRBV11-2 few ASTRSGGTGGYEQY
TRBV25-1 few ASSEQGHGYT
TRBV9 many ASSVGAGLNTEAF
TRBV7-2 few ASSSNRVRTYEQY
TRBV20-1 NA SAGHEGVDEKLF
TRBV29-1 NA SSSVDYEQY
TRBV10-3 NA ASSASGGQTEAF
TRBV7-9 many ASSLFPNTEAF
TRBV5-4 few ASSSRTIPNTGELF
TRBV15 few ATSGMTGKTGNTIY
TRBV11-2 few AMGQFNGYT
TRBV9 NA ASSVASGLTYEQY
TRBV6-6 NA AVLGRTNEKLL
TRBV12-3/TRBV12-4 NA ASSFRIGSGNTIY
TRBV7-9 few ASSYDWGTQETQY